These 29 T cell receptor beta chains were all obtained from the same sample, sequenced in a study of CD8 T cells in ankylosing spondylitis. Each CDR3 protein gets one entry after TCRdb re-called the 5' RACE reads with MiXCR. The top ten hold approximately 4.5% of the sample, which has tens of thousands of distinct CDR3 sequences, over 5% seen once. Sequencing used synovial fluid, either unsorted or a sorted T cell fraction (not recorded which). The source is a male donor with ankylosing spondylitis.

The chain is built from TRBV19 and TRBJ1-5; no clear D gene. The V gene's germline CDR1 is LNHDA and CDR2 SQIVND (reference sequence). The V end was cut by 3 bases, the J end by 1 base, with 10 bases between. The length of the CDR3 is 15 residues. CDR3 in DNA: TGTGCCAGTAGTATTCACCCGGCAAGCAATCAGCCCCAGCATTTT. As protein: CASSIHPASNQPQHF.

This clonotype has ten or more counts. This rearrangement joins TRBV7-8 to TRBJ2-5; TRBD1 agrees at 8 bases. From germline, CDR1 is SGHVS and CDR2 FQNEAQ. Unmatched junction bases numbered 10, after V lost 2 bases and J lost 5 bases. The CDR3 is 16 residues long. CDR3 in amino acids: CASSLFRGLDGETQYF. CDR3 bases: TGTGCCAGCAGCTTATTCAGGGGGCTTGATGGGGAGACCCAGTACTTC.

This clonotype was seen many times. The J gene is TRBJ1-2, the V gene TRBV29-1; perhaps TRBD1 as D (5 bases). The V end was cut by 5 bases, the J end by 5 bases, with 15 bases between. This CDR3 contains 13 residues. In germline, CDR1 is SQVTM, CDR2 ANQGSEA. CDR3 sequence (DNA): TGCAGCGTTCTCCGACAGTCCAGTTATGGCTACACCTTC. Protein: CSVLRQSSYGYTF. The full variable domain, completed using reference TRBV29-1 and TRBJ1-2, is SAVISQKPSRDICQRGTSLTIQCQVDSQVTMMFWYRQQPGQSLTLIATANQGSEATYESGFVIDKFPISRPNLTFSTLTVSNMSPEDSSIYLCSVLRQSSYGYTFGSGTRLTVV.

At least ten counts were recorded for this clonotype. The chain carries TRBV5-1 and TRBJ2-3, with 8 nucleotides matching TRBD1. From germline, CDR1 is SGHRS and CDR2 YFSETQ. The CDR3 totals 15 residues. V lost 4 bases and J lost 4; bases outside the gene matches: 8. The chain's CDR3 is CASSLQGENADTQYF. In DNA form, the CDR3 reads TGCGCCAGCAGCCTACAGGGGGAGAATGCAGATACGCAGTATTTT. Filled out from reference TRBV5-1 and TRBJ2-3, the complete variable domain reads KAGVTQTPRYLIKTRGQQVTLSCSPISGHRSVSWYQQTPGQGLQFLFEYFSETQRNKGNFPGRFSGRQFSNSRSEMNVSTLELGDSALYLCASSLQGENADTQYFGPGTRLTVL.

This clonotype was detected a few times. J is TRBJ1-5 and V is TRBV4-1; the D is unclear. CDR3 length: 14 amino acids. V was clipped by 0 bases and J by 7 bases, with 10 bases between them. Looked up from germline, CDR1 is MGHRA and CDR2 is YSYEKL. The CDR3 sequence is CASSQDPGRQPQHF. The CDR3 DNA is TGCGCCAGCAGCCAAGATCCAGGCAGACAGCCCCAGCATTTT.

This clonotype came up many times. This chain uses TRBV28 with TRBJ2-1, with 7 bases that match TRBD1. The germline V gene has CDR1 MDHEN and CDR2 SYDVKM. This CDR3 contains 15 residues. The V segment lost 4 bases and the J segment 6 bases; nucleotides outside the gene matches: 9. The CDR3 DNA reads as TGTGCCAGCAGTTACAGGGGATCGGCTACCAATGAGCAGTTCTTC. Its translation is CASSYRGSATNEQFF.

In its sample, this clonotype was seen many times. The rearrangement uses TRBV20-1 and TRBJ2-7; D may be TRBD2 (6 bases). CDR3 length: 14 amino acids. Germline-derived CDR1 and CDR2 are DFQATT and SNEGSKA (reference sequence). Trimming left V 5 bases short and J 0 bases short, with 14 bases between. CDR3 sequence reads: CSAQRDSPSYEQYF. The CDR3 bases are TGCAGTGCTCAACGGGACTCCCCCTCCTACGAGCAGTACTTC.

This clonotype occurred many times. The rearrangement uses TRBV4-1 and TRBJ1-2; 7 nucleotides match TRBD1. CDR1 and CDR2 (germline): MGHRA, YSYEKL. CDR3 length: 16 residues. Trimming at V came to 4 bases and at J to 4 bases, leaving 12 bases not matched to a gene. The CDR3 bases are TGCGCCAGCAGCCGGGCTACCGGGACAGAAACCTATGGCTACACCTTC. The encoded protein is CASSRATGTETYGYTF.

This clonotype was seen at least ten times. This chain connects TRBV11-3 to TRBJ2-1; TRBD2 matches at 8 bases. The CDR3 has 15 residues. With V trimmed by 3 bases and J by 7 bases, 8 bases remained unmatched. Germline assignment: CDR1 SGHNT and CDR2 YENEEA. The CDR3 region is CASSFYGRDWNEQFF. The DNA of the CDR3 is TGTGCCAGCAGCTTTTACGGGAGGGATTGGAATGAGCAGTTCTTC. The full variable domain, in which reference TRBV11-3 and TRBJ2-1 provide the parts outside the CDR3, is EAGVVQSPRYKIIEKKQPVAFWCNPISGHNTLYWYLQNLGQGPELLIRYENEEAVDDSQLPKDRFSAERLKGVDSTLKIQPAELGDSAVYLCASSFYGRDWNEQFFGPGTRLTVL.

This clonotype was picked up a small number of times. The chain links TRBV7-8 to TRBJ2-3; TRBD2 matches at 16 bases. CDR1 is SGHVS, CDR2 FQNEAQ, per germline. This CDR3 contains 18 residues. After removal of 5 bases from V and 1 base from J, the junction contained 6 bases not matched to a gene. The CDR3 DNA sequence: TGTGCCAGCAGCCCGGGGACTAGCGGGAGGGGTGGCACAGATACGCAGTATTTT. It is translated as CASSPGTSGRGGTDTQYF.

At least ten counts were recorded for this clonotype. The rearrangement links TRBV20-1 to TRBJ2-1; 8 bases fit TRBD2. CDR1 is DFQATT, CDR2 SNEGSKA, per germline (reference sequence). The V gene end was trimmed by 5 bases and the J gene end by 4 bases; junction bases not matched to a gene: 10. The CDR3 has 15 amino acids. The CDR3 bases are TGCAGTGCTCCGGTCAGCGGGAGCGAATACAATGAGCAGTTCTTC. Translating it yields CSAPVSGSEYNEQFF.

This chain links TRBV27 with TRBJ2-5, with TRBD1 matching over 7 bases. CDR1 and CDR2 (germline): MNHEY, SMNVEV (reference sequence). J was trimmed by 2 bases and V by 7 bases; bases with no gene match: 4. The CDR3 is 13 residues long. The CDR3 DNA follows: TGTGCCAGCAAACGGGACAGTCAAGAGACCCAGTACTTC. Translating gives CASKRDSQETQYF.

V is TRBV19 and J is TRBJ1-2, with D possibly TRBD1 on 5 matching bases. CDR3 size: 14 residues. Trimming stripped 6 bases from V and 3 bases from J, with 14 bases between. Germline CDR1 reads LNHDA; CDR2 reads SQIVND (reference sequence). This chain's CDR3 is CASSPQARDYGYTF. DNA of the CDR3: TGTGCCAGTAGCCCACAAGCCAGGGACTATGGCTACACCTTC.

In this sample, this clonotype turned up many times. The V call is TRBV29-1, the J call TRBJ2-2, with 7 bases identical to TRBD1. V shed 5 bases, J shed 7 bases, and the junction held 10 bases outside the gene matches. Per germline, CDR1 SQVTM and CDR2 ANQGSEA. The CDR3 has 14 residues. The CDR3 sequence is CSVLRQGDGGELFF. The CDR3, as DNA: TGCAGCGTTTTACGACAGGGTGACGGCGGGGAGCTGTTTTTT.

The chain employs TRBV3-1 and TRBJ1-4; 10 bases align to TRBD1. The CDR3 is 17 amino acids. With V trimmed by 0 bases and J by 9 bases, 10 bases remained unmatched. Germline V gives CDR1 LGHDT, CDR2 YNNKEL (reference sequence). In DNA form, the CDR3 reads TGTGCCAGCAGCCAAGATCTCGGGACAGGGGTGAAGAAAAAACTGTTTTTT. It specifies CASSQDLGTGVKKKLFF.

DNA for the CDR3: TGTGCCAGCAGTGAAGCGACTAGCGGGATGTACAATGAGCAGTTCTTC. This translates into CASSEATSGMYNEQFF. V gene TRBV6-1 combines with J gene TRBJ2-1, with 11 bases identical to TRBD2. Trimming removed 0 bases from V and 4 bases from J; junction bases left unmatched: 2. The CDR3 has 16 residues. CDR1 is MNHNS and CDR2 is SASEGT in the germline V gene.

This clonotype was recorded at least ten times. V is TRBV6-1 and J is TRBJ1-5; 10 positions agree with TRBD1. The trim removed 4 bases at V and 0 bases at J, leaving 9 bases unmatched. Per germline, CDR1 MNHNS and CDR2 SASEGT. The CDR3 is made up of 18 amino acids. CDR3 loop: CASSGGQGLLYSNQPQHF. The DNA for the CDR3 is TGTGCCAGCAGTGGGGGACAGGGGTTGCTATATAGCAATCAGCCCCAGCATTTT.

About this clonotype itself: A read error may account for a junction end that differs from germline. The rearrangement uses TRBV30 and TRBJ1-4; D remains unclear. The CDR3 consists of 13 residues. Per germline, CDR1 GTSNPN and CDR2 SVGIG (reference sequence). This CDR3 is CAWSFRPTDEKLF. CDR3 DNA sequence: TGTGCCTGGAGTTTTCGACCTACGGATGAAAAACTGTTT.

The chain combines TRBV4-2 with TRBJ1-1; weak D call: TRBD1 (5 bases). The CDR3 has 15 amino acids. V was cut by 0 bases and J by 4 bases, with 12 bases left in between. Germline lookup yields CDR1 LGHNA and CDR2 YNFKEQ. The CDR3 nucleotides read TGTGCCAGCAGCCAAGACCAGGGTTGGCGCACTGAAGCTTTCTTT. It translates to CASSQDQGWRTEAFF.

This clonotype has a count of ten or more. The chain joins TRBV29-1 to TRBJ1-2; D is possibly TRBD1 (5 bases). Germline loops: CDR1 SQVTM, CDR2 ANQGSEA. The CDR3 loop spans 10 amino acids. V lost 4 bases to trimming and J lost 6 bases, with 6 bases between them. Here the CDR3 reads CSVGGDGYTF. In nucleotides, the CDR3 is TGCAGCGTTGGGGGGGATGGCTACACCTTC.

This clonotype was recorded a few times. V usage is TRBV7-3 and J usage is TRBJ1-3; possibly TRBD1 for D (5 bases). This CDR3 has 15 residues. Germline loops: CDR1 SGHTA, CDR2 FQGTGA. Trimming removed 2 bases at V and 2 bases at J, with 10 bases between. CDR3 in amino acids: CASSLSGGTGNTIYF. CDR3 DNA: TGTGCCAGCAGCTTATCTGGGGGTACTGGAAACACCATATATTTT.

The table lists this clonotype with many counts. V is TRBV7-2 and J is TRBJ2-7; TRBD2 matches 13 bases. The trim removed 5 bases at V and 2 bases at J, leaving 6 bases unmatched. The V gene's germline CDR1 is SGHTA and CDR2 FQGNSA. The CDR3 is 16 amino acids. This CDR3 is CASSPTTSGRAYEQYF. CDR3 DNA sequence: TGTGCCAGCAGCCCGACAACTAGCGGGAGGGCCTACGAGCAGTACTTC.

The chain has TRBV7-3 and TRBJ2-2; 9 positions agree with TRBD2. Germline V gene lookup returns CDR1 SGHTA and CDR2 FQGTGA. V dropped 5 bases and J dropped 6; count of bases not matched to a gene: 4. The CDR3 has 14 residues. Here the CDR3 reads CASSLGLASGELFF. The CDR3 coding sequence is TGTGCCAGCAGCCTGGGACTAGCTTCCGGGGAGCTGTTTTTT.

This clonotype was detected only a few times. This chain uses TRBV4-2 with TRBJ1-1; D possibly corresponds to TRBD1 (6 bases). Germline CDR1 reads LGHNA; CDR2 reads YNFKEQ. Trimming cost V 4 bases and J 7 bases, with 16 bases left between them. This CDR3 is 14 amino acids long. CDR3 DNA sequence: TGTGCCAGCAGCCCCTTTACGGACAGACATGAAGCTTTCTTT. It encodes CASSPFTDRHEAFF.

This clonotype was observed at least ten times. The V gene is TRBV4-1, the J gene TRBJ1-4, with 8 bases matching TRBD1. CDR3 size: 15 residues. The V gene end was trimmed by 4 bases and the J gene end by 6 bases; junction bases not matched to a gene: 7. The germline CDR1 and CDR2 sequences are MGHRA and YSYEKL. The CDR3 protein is CASSLDRGGDEKLFF. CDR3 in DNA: TGCGCCAGCAGCCTCGACAGGGGCGGTGATGAAAAACTGTTTTTT.

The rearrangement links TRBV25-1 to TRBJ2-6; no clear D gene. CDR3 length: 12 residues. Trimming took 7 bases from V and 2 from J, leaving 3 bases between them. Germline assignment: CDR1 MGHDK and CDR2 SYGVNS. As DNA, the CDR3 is TGTGCCAGCACCCCTGGGGCCAACGTCCTGACTTTC. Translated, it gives CASTPGANVLTF.

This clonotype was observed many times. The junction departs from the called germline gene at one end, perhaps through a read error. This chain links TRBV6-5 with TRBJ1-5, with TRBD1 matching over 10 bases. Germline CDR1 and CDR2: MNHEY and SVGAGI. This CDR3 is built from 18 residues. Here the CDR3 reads CASTYDHTTGGFYQPQHF. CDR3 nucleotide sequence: TGTGCCAGCACTTACGATCATACGACAGGGGGCTTTTATCAGCCCCAGCATTTT.

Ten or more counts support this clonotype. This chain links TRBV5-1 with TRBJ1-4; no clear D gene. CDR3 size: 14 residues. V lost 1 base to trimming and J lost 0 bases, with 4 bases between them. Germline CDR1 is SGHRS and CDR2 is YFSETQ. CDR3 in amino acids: CASSLTATNEKLFF. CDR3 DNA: TGCGCCAGCAGCTTGACAGCAACTAATGAAAAACTGTTTTTT.

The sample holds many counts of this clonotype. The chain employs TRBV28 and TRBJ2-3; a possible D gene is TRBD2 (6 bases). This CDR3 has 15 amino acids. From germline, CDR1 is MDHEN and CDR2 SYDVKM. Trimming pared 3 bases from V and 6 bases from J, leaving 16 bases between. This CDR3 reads CASSFVSGDRDTQYF. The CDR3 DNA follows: TGTGCCAGCAGTTTCGTCTCGGGGGATCGGGATACGCAGTATTTT. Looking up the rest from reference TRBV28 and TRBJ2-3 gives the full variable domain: DVKVTQSSRYLVKRTGEKVFLECVQDMDHENMFWYRQDPGLGLRLIYFSYDVKMKEKGDIPEGYSVSREKKERFSLILESASTNQTSMYLCASSFVSGDRDTQYFGPGTRLTVL.